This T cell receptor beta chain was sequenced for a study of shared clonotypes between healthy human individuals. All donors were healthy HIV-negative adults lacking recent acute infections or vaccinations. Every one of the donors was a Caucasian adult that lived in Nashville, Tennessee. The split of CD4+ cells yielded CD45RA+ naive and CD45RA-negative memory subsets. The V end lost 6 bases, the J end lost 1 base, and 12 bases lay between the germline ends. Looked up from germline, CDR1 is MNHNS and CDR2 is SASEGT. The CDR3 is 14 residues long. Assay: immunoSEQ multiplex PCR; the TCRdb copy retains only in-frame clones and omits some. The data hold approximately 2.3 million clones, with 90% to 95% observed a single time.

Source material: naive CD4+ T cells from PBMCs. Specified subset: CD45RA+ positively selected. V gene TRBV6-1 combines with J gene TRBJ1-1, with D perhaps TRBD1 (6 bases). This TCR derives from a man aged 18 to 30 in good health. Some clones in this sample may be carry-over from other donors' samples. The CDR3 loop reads CASRKGQTNTEAFF. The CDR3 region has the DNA TGTGCCAGCAGGAAGGGACAAACGAACACTGAAGCTTTCTTT.